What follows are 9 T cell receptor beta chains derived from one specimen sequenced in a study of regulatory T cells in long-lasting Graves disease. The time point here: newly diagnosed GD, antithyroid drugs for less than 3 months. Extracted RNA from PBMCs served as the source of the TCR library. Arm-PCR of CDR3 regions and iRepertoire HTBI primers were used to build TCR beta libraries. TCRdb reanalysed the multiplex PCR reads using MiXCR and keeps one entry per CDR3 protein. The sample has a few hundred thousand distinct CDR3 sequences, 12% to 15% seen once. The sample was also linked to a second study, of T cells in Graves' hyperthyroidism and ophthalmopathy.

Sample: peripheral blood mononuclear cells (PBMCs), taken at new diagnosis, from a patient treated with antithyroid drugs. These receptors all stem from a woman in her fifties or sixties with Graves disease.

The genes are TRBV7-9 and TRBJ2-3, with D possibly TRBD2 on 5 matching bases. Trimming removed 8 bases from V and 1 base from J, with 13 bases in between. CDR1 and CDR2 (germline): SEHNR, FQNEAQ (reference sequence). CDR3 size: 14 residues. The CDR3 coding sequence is TGTGCCAGCGGTCGTTTCGGGGGCACAGATACGCAGTATTTT. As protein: CASGRFGGTDTQYF.

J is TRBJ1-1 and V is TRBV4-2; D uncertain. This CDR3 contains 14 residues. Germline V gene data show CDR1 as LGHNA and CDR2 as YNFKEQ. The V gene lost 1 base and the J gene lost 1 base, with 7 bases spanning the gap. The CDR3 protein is CASSQVQENTEAFF. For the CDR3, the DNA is TGTGCCAGCAGCCAAGTTCAGGAGAACACTGAAGCTTTCTTT.

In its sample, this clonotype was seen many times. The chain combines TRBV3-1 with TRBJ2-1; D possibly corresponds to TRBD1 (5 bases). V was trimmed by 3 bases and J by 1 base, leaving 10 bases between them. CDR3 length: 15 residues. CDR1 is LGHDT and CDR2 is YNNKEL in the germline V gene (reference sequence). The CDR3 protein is CASSQIRGSYNEQFF. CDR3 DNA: TGTGCCAGCAGCCAGATAAGGGGATCCTACAATGAGCAGTTCTTC.

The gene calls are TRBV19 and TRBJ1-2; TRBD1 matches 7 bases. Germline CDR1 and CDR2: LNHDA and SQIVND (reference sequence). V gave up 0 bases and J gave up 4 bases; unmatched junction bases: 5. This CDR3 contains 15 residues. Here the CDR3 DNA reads TGTGCCAGTAGTATAGATCTGGGACAGACCTATGGCTACACCTTC. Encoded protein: CASSIDLGQTYGYTF.

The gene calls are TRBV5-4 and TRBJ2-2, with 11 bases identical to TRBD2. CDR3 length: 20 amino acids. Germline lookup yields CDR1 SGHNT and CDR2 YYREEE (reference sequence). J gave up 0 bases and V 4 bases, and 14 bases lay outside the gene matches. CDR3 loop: CASSRGVSLAGGSNTGELFF. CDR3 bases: TGTGCCAGCAGCAGAGGGGTTAGCCTAGCGGGAGGATCGAACACCGGGGAGCTGTTTTTT.

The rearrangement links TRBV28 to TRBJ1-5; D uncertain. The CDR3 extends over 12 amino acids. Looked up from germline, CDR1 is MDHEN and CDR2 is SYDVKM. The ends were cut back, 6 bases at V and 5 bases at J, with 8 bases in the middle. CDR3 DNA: TGTGCCAGCAGCTCCAGTGATCAGCCCCAGCATTTT. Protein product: CASSSSDQPQHF.

The CDR3 DNA follows: TGCGCCAGCAGTGGGGACAGGAAGTACAATGAGCAGTTCTTC. Its protein product is CASSGDRKYNEQFF. The gene calls are TRBV5-1 and TRBJ2-1; 8 nucleotides match TRBD1. CDR1 and CDR2 (germline): SGHRS, YFSETQ. This CDR3 is 14 amino acids long. Losses at the gene ends were 5 bases for V and 4 bases for J; bases not matched to a gene: 5.

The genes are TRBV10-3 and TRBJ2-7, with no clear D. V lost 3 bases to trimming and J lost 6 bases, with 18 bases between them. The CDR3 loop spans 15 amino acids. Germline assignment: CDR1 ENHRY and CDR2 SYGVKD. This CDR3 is CAISDGVAGNLEQYF. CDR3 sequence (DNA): TGTGCCATCAGTGATGGAGTAGCAGGAAATCTCGAGCAGTACTTC.

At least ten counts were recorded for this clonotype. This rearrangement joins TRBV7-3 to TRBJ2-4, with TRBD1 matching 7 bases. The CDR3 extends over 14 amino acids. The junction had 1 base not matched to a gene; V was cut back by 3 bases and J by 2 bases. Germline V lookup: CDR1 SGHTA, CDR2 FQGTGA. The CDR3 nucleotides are TGTGCCAGCAGCTTGACAGGGTCCAAAAACATTCAGTACTTC. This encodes CASSLTGSKNIQYF.